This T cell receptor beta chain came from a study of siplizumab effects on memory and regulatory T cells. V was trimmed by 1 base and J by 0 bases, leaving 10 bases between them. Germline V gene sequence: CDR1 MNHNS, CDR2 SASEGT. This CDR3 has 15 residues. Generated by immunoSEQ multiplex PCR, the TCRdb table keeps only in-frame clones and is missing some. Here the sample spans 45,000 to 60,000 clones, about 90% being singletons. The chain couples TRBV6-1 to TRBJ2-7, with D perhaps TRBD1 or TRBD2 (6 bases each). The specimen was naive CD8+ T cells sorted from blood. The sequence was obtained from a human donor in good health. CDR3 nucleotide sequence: TGTGCCAGCAGTGAAGGCCGGGGGCTCTCCTACGAGCAGTACTTC. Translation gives CASSEGRGLSYEQYF.